One sample yielded the 17 T cell receptor beta chains listed below, sequenced in a study of blood T cells in healthy people across ages. Together with a sample-barcoded 5' primer, a J-beta primer mix was included in a second PCR lasting roughly 6 to 12 cycles. TCRdb reprocessed the 5' RACE reads with MiXCR, giving one entry per CDR3 protein. This repertoire shows 1.5 million to 2 million distinct CDR3 sequences, about 50% found once; its top ten account for 2.1%. Input material: blood. These receptors were obtained from a woman between 40 and 50 years old in good health.

The chain uses TRBV6-5 and TRBJ1-2; 7 bases are shared with TRBD1. The CDR3 runs 13 residues. The germline V gene encodes CDR1 MNHEY and CDR2 SVGAGI. V trimming: 6 bases; J trimming: 4 bases; junction bases outside the gene matches: 5. The CDR3 reads CASRLRDSYGYTF. Here the CDR3 DNA reads TGTGCCAGCAGACTCCGGGACAGCTATGGCTACACCTTC.

The chain is built from TRBV7-2 and TRBJ2-5, with a tentative D call TRBD2 (5 bases). CDR3 length: 14 amino acids. Germline loops: CDR1 SGHTA, CDR2 FQGNSA. Trimming removed 8 bases at V and 5 bases at J, with 18 bases between. The CDR3 DNA reads TGTGCCAGCGTCCTGACCGTTTCGGGGGAGACCCAGTACTTC. It codes for CASVLTVSGETQYF.

The count of this clonotype is one. V is TRBV2 and J is TRBJ2-4, with 7 bases aligning to TRBD1. With the DNA end fitting TRBJ2-7 better, the J assignment may be wrong. The length of the CDR3 is 14 residues. Germline V gene data show CDR1 as SNHLY and CDR2 as FYNNEI. CDR3 in DNA: TGTGCCAGCAGGGGACAGTCCGAGATCTACGAGCAGTACTTC. Protein sequence: CASRGQSEIYEQYF.

The chain couples TRBV24-1 to TRBJ2-7; D may be TRBD1 or TRBD2 (5 bases each). The CDR3 is 13 residues long. Trimming shortened V by 6 bases and J by 5 bases, and 13 bases separated the two germline ends. Germline V gives CDR1 KGHDR, CDR2 SFDVKD. CDR3 sequence: CATSPPGTNEQYF. CDR3 DNA sequence: TGTGCCACCAGTCCCCCCGGGACGAACGAGCAGTACTTC.

The rearrangement uses TRBV20-1 and TRBJ1-2, with D unresolved. The ends were cut back, 8 bases at V and 4 bases at J, with 14 bases in the middle. The V gene's germline CDR1 is DFQATT and CDR2 SNEGSKA (reference sequence). The CDR3 runs 12 residues. This CDR3 reads CSSPGSAYGYTF. The CDR3 DNA sequence: TGCAGTAGCCCGGGGTCCGCCTATGGCTACACCTTC.

The chain couples TRBV24-1 to TRBJ2-1; possible D gene TRBD2, 7 bases. CDR1 is KGHDR and CDR2 is SFDVKD in the germline V gene. The germline V and J ends were trimmed by 3 bases and 2 bases, with 13 bases remaining between them. The CDR3 totals 16 residues. The CDR3 coding sequence is TGTGCCACCAGTGATAGGGGGGGTTTTCCCTACAATGAGCAGTTCTTC. As protein: CATSDRGGFPYNEQFF.

This clonotype appeared a few times. The chain has TRBV4-1 and TRBJ2-4, with D unclear. The CDR3 is 15 residues long. The ends were cut back, 7 bases at V and 0 bases at J, with 13 bases in the middle. From germline, CDR1 is MGHRA and CDR2 YSYEKL. The CDR3 region is CASKPTGLAKNIQYF. As DNA, the CDR3 is TGCGCCAGCAAGCCTACGGGTTTAGCCAAAAACATTCAGTACTTC.

This clonotype has only a few counts. The chain couples TRBV15 to TRBJ2-4, with D possibly TRBD1 on 6 matching bases. The CDR3 runs to 15 residues. Trimming pared 2 bases from V and 3 bases from J, leaving 11 bases between. The germline V gene has CDR1 LNHNV and CDR2 YYDKDF (reference sequence). Written as DNA, the CDR3 is TGTGCCACCAGCAGACCCGGGACATACAAAAACATTCAGTACTTC. Its protein is CATSRPGTYKNIQYF.

This clonotype has more than one count but fewer than ten. V and J are TRBV5-6 and TRBJ2-1; no clear D. With 0 bases removed from V and 0 bases from J, the gap between germline ends came to 7 bases. Germline values: CDR1 SGHDT, CDR2 YYEEEE. The CDR3 runs to 15 residues. The CDR3 sequence: CASSLVYSSYNEQFF. The CDR3 DNA reads as TGTGCCAGCAGCTTGGTGTATAGCTCCTACAATGAGCAGTTCTTC.

This clonotype was picked up a small number of times. The rearrangement links TRBV4-1 to TRBJ2-3; the match to TRBD1 covers 7 bases. The CDR3 is made up of 15 amino acids. CDR1 MGHRA and CDR2 YSYEKL come from the germline V gene. V trimming: 3 bases; J trimming: 1 base; junction bases outside the gene matches: 4. DNA for the CDR3: TGCGCCAGCAGCCATACCGGGACAGGCACAGATACGCAGTATTTT. Protein: CASSHTGTGTDTQYF.

V gene TRBV10-2 combines with J gene TRBJ1-1, with D unclear. The CDR3 has 15 residues. The germline V gene encodes CDR1 WSHSY and CDR2 SAAADI. Trimming stripped 2 bases from V and 2 bases from J, with 12 bases between. The chain's CDR3 is CASSELVRSNTEAFF. The CDR3 nucleotides read TGCGCCAGCAGTGAGCTGGTACGCTCAAACACTGAAGCTTTCTTT.

V is TRBV7-2 and J is TRBJ2-3; TRBD1 aligns across 8 bases. The V gene end was trimmed by 6 bases and the J gene end by 3 bases; junction bases not matched to a gene: 11. CDR1 and CDR2 (germline): SGHTA, FQGNSA. The CDR3 covers 16 residues. The CDR3 is CASRDSGGAYTDTQYF. The CDR3 DNA is TGTGCCAGCAGGGATTCAGGGGGCGCATATACAGATACGCAGTATTTT. Filled out from reference TRBV7-2 and TRBJ2-3, the complete variable domain reads GAGVSQSPSNKVTEKGKDVELRCDPISGHTALYWYRQSLGQGLEFLIYFQGNSAPDKSGLPSDRFSAERTGGSVSTLTIQRTQQEDSAVYLCASRDSGGAYTDTQYFGPGTRLTVL.

CDR3 in amino acids: CASGRQGVMGRTEAFF. The CDR3 DNA reads TGTGCCAGCGGCCGACAGGGGGTAATGGGTAGGACTGAAGCTTTCTTT. J is TRBJ1-1 and V is TRBV6-2 or TRBV6-3; 9 nucleotides match TRBD1. The germline V gene has CDR1 MNHEY and CDR2 SVGEGT. This CDR3 region has 16 residues. The junction had 15 bases not matched to a gene; V was cut back by 8 bases and J by 5 bases.

This clonotype was counted many times. The chain has TRBV27 and TRBJ2-7; D could derive from TRBD1 or TRBD2 (5 bases each). CDR1 is MNHEY and CDR2 is SMNVEV in the germline V gene (reference sequence). CDR3 length equals 13 residues. Trimming removed 5 bases from V and 4 bases from J, with 12 bases in between. CDR3 sequence (DNA): TGTGCCAGCAGTACGGGGCCGTCGTACGAGCAGTACTTC. Its protein product is CASSTGPSYEQYF.

This sequence joins TRBV12-3 or TRBV12-4 and TRBJ2-7; TRBD1 or TRBD2 may be the D gene (5 bases each). Trimming cost V 10 bases and J 9 bases, with 28 bases left between them. The CDR3 loop spans 15 amino acids. CDR3 in DNA: TGTGCCACCCAAGAGGGTGACAGTCTGAGGGAAGGGCAGTACTTC. Protein product: CATQEGDSLREGQYF.

The rearrangement links TRBV12-3 or TRBV12-4 to TRBJ2-5, with 9 bases that match TRBD1. The CDR3 contains 17 residues. J gave up 4 bases and V 3 bases, and 12 bases lay outside the gene matches. The CDR3 bases are TGTGCCAGCAGTTTTGAGTGGACAGGGGAAGGGCCAGAGACCCAGTACTTC. Amino acid sequence: CASSFEWTGEGPETQYF.

This chain connects TRBV15 to TRBJ2-1; D possibly corresponds to TRBD1 (6 bases). Per the germline V gene, CDR1 is LNHNV and CDR2 is YYDKDF (reference sequence). Trimming removed 8 bases at V and 2 bases at J, with 13 bases between. This CDR3 spans 14 amino acids. This CDR3 is CATQQGTPYNEQFF. The CDR3, as DNA: TGTGCCACCCAGCAGGGGACGCCCTACAATGAGCAGTTCTTC.